This TCR beta chain was profiled in a study of CD8 T cells in ankylosing spondylitis. Ten or more counts support this clonotype. A single record per CDR3 protein comes from TCRdb applying MiXCR to the 5' RACE reads. Of roughly 240,000 distinct CDR3 sequences in the sample, roughly 8% were seen once. CDR3 length: 14 residues. V dropped 6 bases and J dropped 0 bases, with 12 bases sitting between them. Germline values: CDR1 DFQATT, CDR2 SNEGSKA (reference sequence). The sequencing sample was made of blood, either unsorted or a sorted T cell fraction (not recorded which). V is TRBV20-1 and J is TRBJ1-5, with D unresolved. The origin of this receptor is a female donor with ankylosing spondylitis or in good health (not recorded which). The chain's CDR3 is CSAKGASSNQPQHF. CDR3 sequence (DNA): TGCAGTGCCAAAGGAGCAAGTAGCAATCAGCCCCAGCATTTT.